Listed below are T cell receptor beta chains from one sample, sequenced in a study of patients and donors after allogeneic stem cell transplantation. TCRdb used MiXCR to reprocess the RT-PCR reads, holding one entry per CDR3 protein. The table has roughly 960,000 distinct CDR3 sequences, roughly 18% seen once. Sequencing input: blood, either unsorted or a sorted T cell fraction (not recorded which). Source of these receptors: a human donor who was either an allogeneic HSCT recipient or a stem cell or donor lymphocyte infusion donor (not recorded which). It is not recorded whose cells these are; they may come from a transplant donor. Each CDR3 is given with its conserved first and last residue. The D gene is left open where the match is weak. Not every row has a clone size; where given, it reads once, few, many or a size class.

NA	12	TRBV12-3/TRBV12-4	many	TRBJ2-1	CASSSYVNEQFF	TGTGCCAGCAGTTCCTACGTGAATGAGCAGTTCTTC
NA	17	TRBV10-3	few	TRBJ2-2	CAISVDKGRTNTGELFF	TGTGCCATCAGTGTTGATAAGGGGCGAACGAACACCGGGGAGCTGTTTTTT
NA	15	TRBV28	NA	TRBJ2-4	CASSPGPLAKNIQYF	TGTGCCAGCAGCCCCGGGCCGTTAGCCAAAAACATTCAGTACTTC
NA	17	TRBV6-1	once	TRBJ1-5	CASSTFRGGRGNQPQHF	TGTGCCAGCAGTACCTTCCGTGGGGGGCGAGGCAATCAGCCCCAGCATTTT
NA	14	TRBV19	NA	TRBJ1-1	CASSIEGRGTEAFF	TGTGCCAGTAGTATAGAGGGCCGCGGCACTGAAGCTTTCTTT
NA	14	TRBV7-9	NA	TRBJ1-1	CASSFMGWVSEAFF	TGTGCCAGCAGCTTCATGGGTTGGGTCTCTGAAGCTTTCTTT
NA	15	TRBV6-5	few	TRBJ2-7	CASSLQKGFTYEQYF	TGTGCCAGCAGTTTACAGAAAGGATTCACCTACGAGCAGTACTTC
NA	13	TRBV3-1	few	TRBJ1-1	CASSPRTEAEAFF	TGTGCCAGCAGCCCCCGGACGGAGGCTGAAGCTTTCTTT
NA	14	TRBV9	NA	TRBJ2-5	CASSVQRDTETQYF	TGTGCCAGCAGCGTACAACGCGACACGGAGACCCAGTACTTC
TRBD1	16	TRBV5-6	few	TRBJ1-1	CASSAVGQVDYTEAFF	TGTGCCAGCAGCGCGGTAGGACAGGTAGATTACACTGAAGCTTTCTTT
TRBD1	17	TRBV7-8	NA	TRBJ1-5	CASSLRTRGRSNQPQHF	TGTGCCAGCAGCTTGCGAACGAGGGGGCGCAGCAATCAGCCCCAGCATTTT
NA	11	TRBV6-5	NA	TRBJ1-2	CASIQGGGYTF	TGTGCCAGCATCCAGGGTGGTGGCTACACCTTC
NA	12	TRBV20-1	many	TRBJ1-2	CSASLGGYGYTF	TGCAGTGCTAGCCTCGGAGGGTATGGCTACACCTTC
NA	15	TRBV6-5	few	TRBJ2-4	CASSYSFFRRDIQYF	TGTGCCAGCAGTTACTCCTTCTTTAGGAGGGACATTCAGTACTTC
NA	12	TRBV7-9	NA	TRBJ2-7	CASSSGGGEQYF	TGTGCCAGCAGCTCCGGGGGTGGGGAGCAGTACTTC
NA	11	TRBV4-2	once	TRBJ2-3	CASSPGGPQYF	TGTGCCAGCAGCCCGGGGGGCCCGCAGTATTTT
TRBD1	15	TRBV6-2/TRBV6-3	NA	TRBJ2-7	CASRGTGGASYEQYF	TGTGCCAGCAGGGGGACAGGGGGAGCCTCCTACGAGCAGTACTTC
NA	15	TRBV3-1	NA	TRBJ2-3	CASRLAGGKWDTQYF	TGTGCCAGCAGACTCGCAGGAGGAAAGTGGGATACGCAGTATTTT
NA	14	TRBV30	NA	TRBJ2-7	CAWSVARGSYEQYF	TGTGCCTGGAGTGTTGCCAGGGGCTCCTACGAGCAGTACTTC
NA	14	TRBV12-3/TRBV12-4	NA	TRBJ1-1	CASSLPFMNTEAFF	TGTGCCAGCAGTTTGCCCTTCATGAACACTGAAGCTTTCTTT